Each of the 28 T cell receptor beta chains below was sequenced from the same sample in a study of cytomegalovirus exposure and HLA in healthy donors listed by TCRdb under 2017. To prepare the library, the immunoSEQ multiplex PCR assay was applied. For the multiplex PCR, a mixture combining 60 forward primers for TCR Vbeta segments and 13 reverse primers for TCR Jbeta segments was used. Not all clones reach the TCRdb copy of this immuneACCESS table, which keeps in-frame sequences only. Checked studies attribute under half of the gap to unresolved V genes and leave the rest unexplained. The table for this sample lists roughly 130,000 clones; approximately 8.7% of them were counted only once. The biggest ten clones account for approximately 5% of the sample. The sample taken for sequencing was PBMCs. The source is a middle-aged man in good health and CMV-seronegative.

This clone has a handful of counts. The chain links TRBV5-1 to TRBJ2-5; a possible D gene is TRBD1 (6 bases). The germline V and J ends were trimmed by 4 bases and 1 base, with 14 bases remaining between them. Per the germline V gene, CDR1 is SGHRS and CDR2 is YFSETQ. The CDR3 spans 15 residues. The CDR3: CASSQGTTSQETQYF. Here the CDR3 DNA reads TGCGCCAGCAGCCAAGGGACAACTTCCCAAGAGACCCAGTACTTC.

A few counts support this clone. This chain uses TRBV9 with TRBJ2-3, with TRBD2 matching over 8 bases. The length of the CDR3 is 16 residues. After removal of 5 bases from V and 1 base from J, the junction contained 9 bases not matched to a gene. From germline, CDR1 is SGDLS and CDR2 YYNGEE. The CDR3 DNA reads as TGTGCCAGCAGTTCAGGGACTAGTTTGCGCACAGATACGCAGTATTTT. It is translated as CASSSGTSLRTDTQYF.

This clone was seen a handful of times. The chain is built from TRBV27 and TRBJ1-5; TRBD1 aligns across 7 bases. The trim removed 5 bases at V and 6 bases at J, leaving 7 bases unmatched. CDR1 and CDR2 (germline): MNHEY, SMNVEV (reference sequence). CDR3 size: 14 residues. Written as DNA, the CDR3 is TGTGCCAGCAGTCCACGACAGGGCATTCAGCCCCAGCATTTT. This sequence encodes CASSPRQGIQPQHF.

This sequence joins TRBV6-5 and TRBJ2-2, with a weak D call TRBD1 (6 bases). Germline lookup yields CDR1 MNHEY and CDR2 SVGAGI. The CDR3 length is 14 residues. V was clipped by 1 base and J by 6 bases, with 9 bases between them. The CDR3 region is CASSYYRESGELFF. Written as DNA, the CDR3 is TGTGCCAGCAGTTACTACAGGGAATCCGGGGAGCTGTTTTTT.

This clone has just a few counts. The CDR3 DNA reads as TGTGCCAGCTCACCTTTAACTAGCGGGGTATACTACGAGCAGTACTTC. Protein: CASSPLTSGVYYEQYF. This chain links TRBV18 with TRBJ2-7; TRBD2 matches 10 bases. V lost 3 bases to trimming and J lost 3 bases; unmatched junction nucleotides: 8. Germline lookup yields CDR1 KGHSH and CDR2 LQKENI. The CDR3 consists of 16 residues.

This clone was counted only a few times. The gene calls are TRBV5-8 and TRBJ1-4; no clear D gene. CDR1 SGHTS and CDR2 YDEGEE come from the germline V gene. This CDR3 is built from 14 residues. Trimming removed 1 base from V and 4 bases from J, with 8 bases in between. DNA of the CDR3: TGTGCCAGCAGCTTGTCAGCTAGTAATGAAAAACTGTTTTTT. It yields the protein CASSLSASNEKLFF. Full variable domain (remainder filled in from reference TRBV5-8 and TRBJ1-4): EAGVTQSPTHLIKTRGQQATLRCSPISGHTSVYWYQQALGLGLQFLLWYDEGEERNRGNFPPRFSGRQFPNYSSELNVNALELEDSALYLCASSLSASNEKLFFGSGTQLSVL.

This clone was detected once. The chain has TRBV9 and TRBJ2-7, with 7 nucleotides matching TRBD1. The trim removed 1 base at V and 4 bases at J, leaving 5 bases unmatched. The CDR3 has 14 amino acids. Per germline, CDR1 SGDLS and CDR2 YYNGEE. The CDR3, as DNA: TGTGCCAGCAGCGTAAGGACAGGCCCGTACGAGCAGTACTTC. This sequence encodes CASSVRTGPYEQYF.

This clone has only a few counts. This chain connects TRBV6-1 to TRBJ2-1; the match to TRBD2 covers 12 bases. V gave up 5 bases and J gave up 4 bases; unmatched junction bases: 3. CDR1 and CDR2 (germline): MNHNS, SASEGT. The CDR3 is made up of 15 amino acids. The CDR3 nucleotides read TGTGCCAGCAGTATGACTAGCGGGGGATACAATGAGCAGTTCTTC. Translation: CASSMTSGGYNEQFF.

This clone has more than one count but fewer than ten. The V call is TRBV28, the J call TRBJ2-3; 7 bases align to TRBD2. The V and J ends lost 2 bases and 2 bases, in that order; junction bases with no gene match: 13. This CDR3 has 18 amino acids. Germline V gene lookup returns CDR1 MDHEN and CDR2 SYDVKM. The CDR3 nucleotides read TGTGCCAGCAGTTTACCCCCCTCCCCTAGCGGTTACACAGATACGCAGTATTTT. The encoded protein is CASSLPPSPSGYTDTQYF.

This sequence joins TRBV21-1 and TRBJ1-5; TRBD1, as called in the table, went unchecked against the DNA. TRBV21-1 is given as a pseudogene. The CDR3 runs 15 residues. The CDR3 DNA sequence: TGTGCCAGCAGCCTTTTGGGGCAGTTCAATCAGCCCCAGCATTTT. Encoded protein: CASSLLGQFNQPQHF.

The V gene is TRBV7-6, the J gene TRBJ1-6; D is perhaps TRBD1 (5 bases). CDR3 length: 14 amino acids. In germline, CDR1 is SGHVS, CDR2 FNYEAQ. Trimming stripped 5 bases from V and 9 bases from J, with 14 bases between. CDR3 nucleotides: TGTGCCAGCAGCCTTGGGGGGAGTGTTTCACCCCTCCACTTT. Translating it yields CASSLGGSVSPLHF.

This clone came up a few times. Here the CDR3 DNA reads TGTGCCAGCAGCCCGAGGACGGGACAGAGATCCTACGAGCAGTACTTC. Translation: CASSPRTGQRSYEQYF. This chain uses TRBV13 with TRBJ2-7; 7 nucleotides match TRBD1. CDR3 size: 16 residues. The V and J ends lost 5 bases and 1 base, in that order; junction bases with no gene match: 11. Germline-derived CDR1 and CDR2 are PRHDT and FYEKMQ (reference sequence).

This clone was observed a handful of times. The chain employs TRBV27 and TRBJ2-7, with D maybe TRBD2 (6 bases). Germline CDR1 MNHEY, CDR2 SMNVEV (reference sequence). Trimming stripped 3 bases from V and 0 bases from J, with 9 bases between. This CDR3 region has 14 residues. The CDR3 DNA sequence: TGTGCCAGCAGTTTGGGAGCGGGCTCCTACGAGCAGTACTTC. Its protein product is CASSLGAGSYEQYF.

The chain has TRBV6-1 and TRBJ1-4, with no clear D. Germline CDR1 and CDR2: MNHNS and SASEGT. The length of the CDR3 is 15 residues. Deletions cut 7 bases from V and 0 bases from J, with 12 bases between. The CDR3 DNA follows: TGTGCCAGCACCCCCTCCTATGCAACTAATGAAAAACTGTTTTTT. It codes for CASTPSYATNEKLFF.

This clone has more than one count but fewer than ten. The same CDR3 can be traced to other DNA sequences in this sample. The J gene is TRBJ2-1, the V gene TRBV29-1; TRBD1 matches 10 bases. This CDR3 has 13 residues. Germline values: CDR1 SQVTM, CDR2 ANQGSEA. The junction had 0 bases not matched to a gene; V was cut back by 4 bases and J by 3 bases. The CDR3 DNA reads as TGCAGCGTTGGGACAGGGGGCTACAATGAGCAGTTCTTC. It specifies CSVGTGGYNEQFF.

This clone came up a few times. This chain joins TRBV19 and TRBJ2-7, with D maybe TRBD1 (6 bases). Germline CDR1 LNHDA, CDR2 SQIVND (reference sequence). Between the trimmed V and J ends, which lost 3 bases and 4 bases, there was a span of 10 bases. CDR3 size: 13 residues. DNA of the CDR3: TGTGCCAGTAGTATCGGACAGTTTTACGAGCAGTACTTC. It translates to CASSIGQFYEQYF. Full variable domain (rest looked up from reference TRBV19 and TRBJ2-7): DGGITQSPKYLFRKEGQNVTLSCEQNLNHDAMYWYRQDPGQGLRLIYYSQIVNDFQKGDIAEGYSVSREKKESFPLTVTSAQKNPTAFYLCASSIGQFYEQYFGPGTRLTVT.

The gene calls are TRBV5-1 and TRBJ1-2, with 8 bases identical to TRBD1. The length of the CDR3 is 15 residues. Trimming at V came to 1 base and at J to 3 bases, leaving 5 bases not matched to a gene. Germline CDR1 is SGHRS and CDR2 is YFSETQ. CDR3 in DNA: TGCGCCAGCAGCTTGCCCGAGACAGGGGACTATGGCTACACCTTC. It encodes CASSLPETGDYGYTF.

The chain uses TRBV28 and TRBJ1-3; the D is unclear. There are 16 residues in the CDR3. The V gene's germline CDR1 is MDHEN and CDR2 SYDVKM. Trimming stripped 5 bases from V and 0 bases from J, with 14 bases between. The CDR3 loop is CASSGGGPGSGNTIYF. CDR3 DNA: TGTGCCAGCAGTGGCGGAGGCCCCGGCTCTGGAAACACCATATATTTT.

The chain combines TRBV4-1 with TRBJ2-3, with 7 positions matching TRBD2. The CDR3 contains 13 residues. After removal of 4 bases from V and 8 bases from J, the junction contained 6 bases not matched to a gene. Germline CDR1 is MGHRA and CDR2 is YSYEKL. The CDR3 sequence: CASSRQGEGTQYF. The CDR3 region has the DNA TGCGCCAGCAGCCGCCAAGGGGAGGGTACGCAGTATTTT.

This clone was seen a handful of times. The V gene is TRBV7-6, the J gene TRBJ2-7; 7 bases fit TRBD1. Germline V lookup: CDR1 SGHVS, CDR2 FNYEAQ. The CDR3 extends over 13 amino acids. J lost 2 bases, V lost 5 bases, and 3 bases had no gene match. This CDR3 reads CASSRGQTYEQYF. In DNA, the CDR3 is TGTGCCAGCAGCCGGGGACAGACCTACGAGCAGTACTTC.

This clone was seen many times. The rearrangement uses TRBV30 and TRBJ1-2; no clear D gene. Looked up from germline, CDR1 is GTSNPN and CDR2 is SVGIG (reference sequence). Trimming removed 1 base from V and 0 bases from J, with 6 bases in between. The CDR3 sequence is 13 residues long. For the CDR3, the DNA is TGTGCCTGGAGTGAAAGAGCTAACTATGGCTACACCTTC. Amino acid sequence: CAWSERANYGYTF.

This clone was detected a few times. This chain connects TRBV30 to TRBJ2-2, with a tentative D call TRBD2 (5 bases). With 0 bases removed from V and 7 bases from J, the gap between germline ends came to 15 bases. Germline values: CDR1 GTSNPN, CDR2 SVGIG (reference sequence). CDR3 length equals 15 residues. The DNA for the CDR3 is TGTGCCTGGAGTGTACTCGTTGGCGCGGGCGGGGAGCTGTTTTTT. It codes for CAWSVLVGAGGELFF.

This chain joins TRBV4-2 and TRBJ2-7, with D possibly matching TRBD1 (7 bases). Germline V gene data show CDR1 as LGHNA and CDR2 as YNFKEQ. This CDR3 is built from 14 residues. V shed 0 bases and J shed 2 bases, with 8 bases lying between them. The chain's CDR3 is CASSQDRGAYEQYF. The DNA of the CDR3 is TGTGCCAGCAGCCAAGACAGGGGGGCCTACGAGCAGTACTTC.

This clone has only a few counts. The J gene is TRBJ1-1, the V gene TRBV27, with 11 bases identical to TRBD1. Losses at the gene ends were 2 bases for V and 7 bases for J; bases not matched to a gene: 6. In germline, CDR1 is MNHEY, CDR2 SMNVEV (reference sequence). This CDR3 is built from 15 residues. The CDR3 DNA sequence: TGTGCCAGCAGTTTAGTCGGGACAGGGGGATTTGAAGCTTTCTTT. It yields the protein CASSLVGTGGFEAFF.

The chain recombines TRBV13 with TRBJ1-1; 9 bases are shared with TRBD1. In germline, CDR1 is PRHDT, CDR2 FYEKMQ (reference sequence). The CDR3 consists of 13 residues. Unmatched junction bases numbered 2, after V lost 4 bases and J lost 5 bases. Written as DNA, the CDR3 is TGTGCCAGCAGCTACAGGGGGCTTACTGAAGCTTTCTTT. It yields the protein CASSYRGLTEAFF.

DNA for the CDR3: TGTGCCACCAGCGACAGGGGGGATTACACCGGGGAGCTGTTTTTT. Its translation is CATSDRGDYTGELFF. This rearrangement joins TRBV15 to TRBJ2-2; 9 bases agree with TRBD1. CDR1 LNHNV and CDR2 YYDKDF come from the germline V gene (reference sequence). V shed 5 bases and J 3 bases; nucleotides not matched to a gene: 4. This CDR3 has 15 residues.

The sample holds a few counts of this clone. The chain links TRBV6-1 to TRBJ1-1; D unclear. The CDR3 has 13 residues. Germline loops: CDR1 MNHNS, CDR2 SASEGT. The V end lost 6 bases, the J end lost 1 base, and 9 bases lay between the germline ends. The CDR3 sequence is CASRATENTEAFF. The CDR3 bases are TGTGCCAGCAGAGCCACAGAGAACACTGAAGCTTTCTTT.

This clone was picked up a small number of times. This rearrangement joins TRBV9 to TRBJ1-1; TRBD1 matches at 7 bases. The CDR3 covers 13 residues. Germline CDR1 reads SGDLS; CDR2 reads YYNGEE. V shed 4 bases and J 3 bases; nucleotides not matched to a gene: 3. Here the CDR3 DNA reads TGTGCCAGCAGCCAACAGGGGCACACTGAAGCTTTCTTT. Protein sequence: CASSQQGHTEAFF.